These T cell receptor beta chains were read from a single sample in a study of PD-1 blockade in classical Hodgkin lymphoma. Clones were read by immunoSEQ multiplex PCR, and TCRdb kept only the in-frame ones, dropping some. The sample records roughly 40,000 clones, under 75% being singletons. Material: peripheral blood mononuclear cells (PBMCs), obtained at baseline. The origin of the receptors is a human donor with classical Hodgkin lymphoma. The CDR3 runs from the conserved cysteine through the conserved F or W. The D gene is left open where the match is weak. Some rows mark clone size as missing; the rest say once, few, many or name a class of expanded clone.

j_call: TRBJ2-3; clone_size: .; v_call: TRBV7-3; d_call: TRBD2; cdr3_nt: TGTGCCAGCAGCCGACTAGCGGGGGGGCTGGATACGCAGTATTTT; cdr3_aa: CASSRLAGGLDTQYF
j_call: TRBJ1-1; clone_size: few; v_call: TRBV18; d_call: .; cdr3_nt: TGTGCCAGCTCACCAGGCACTGAAGCTTTCTTT; cdr3_aa: CASSPGTEAFF
j_call: TRBJ2-7; clone_size: .; v_call: TRBV21-1; d_call: .; cdr3_nt: TGTGCCAGCAGCAAAGCCCCTTTACCTGGGCAGTACTTC; cdr3_aa: CASSKAPLPGQYF
j_call: TRBJ2-7; clone_size: .; v_call: TRBV4-1; d_call: TRBD2; cdr3_nt: TGCGCCAGCAGCCCCGGAGGTCGGAGAGCGGGGACCTACGAGCAGTACTTC; cdr3_aa: CASSPGGRRAGTYEQYF
j_call: TRBJ2-1; clone_size: .; v_call: TRBV4-3; d_call: .; cdr3_nt: TGCGCCAGCAGCCAAGATCTTTTATCAGGGGATGAGCAGTTCTTC; cdr3_aa: CASSQDLLSGDEQFF
j_call: TRBJ2-7; clone_size: .; v_call: TRBV7-9; d_call: TRBD2; cdr3_nt: TGTGCCAGCAGCTTCAAAGCGGGAGTGTACGAGCAGTACTTC; cdr3_aa: CASSFKAGVYEQYF
j_call: TRBJ1-1; clone_size: few; v_call: TRBV5-1; d_call: .; cdr3_nt: TGCGCCAGCAGCTTGGATACAGTTACTGAAGCTTTCTTT; cdr3_aa: CASSLDTVTEAFF
j_call: TRBJ2-7; clone_size: .; v_call: TRBV6-6; d_call: .; cdr3_nt: TGTGCCAGCAGCCCCATCAAACAGGGCCCCTACGAGCAGTACTTC; cdr3_aa: CASSPIKQGPYEQYF
j_call: TRBJ1-3; clone_size: .; v_call: TRBV9; d_call: TRBD1; cdr3_nt: TGTGCCAGCAGCCTCGGACAGGGGGTAGACACCATATATTTT; cdr3_aa: CASSLGQGVDTIYF
j_call: TRBJ2-2; clone_size: .; v_call: TRBV6-5; d_call: .; cdr3_nt: TGTGCCAGCAGTTACGCCGGGACCACCGGGGAGCTGTTTTTT; cdr3_aa: CASSYAGTTGELFF
j_call: TRBJ2-7; clone_size: medium-sized; v_call: TRBV5-5; d_call: .; cdr3_nt: TGTGCCAGCAGCTTGGACGTATCCTACGAGCAGTACTTC; cdr3_aa: CASSLDVSYEQYF
j_call: TRBJ1-5; clone_size: .; v_call: TRBV5-1; d_call: TRBD1; cdr3_nt: TGCGCCAGCAGCCCCGGGACAGGGTATCAGCCCCAGCATTTT; cdr3_aa: CASSPGTGYQPQHF
j_call: TRBJ1-2; clone_size: .; v_call: TRBV6-4; d_call: .; cdr3_nt: TGTGCCAGCAGTGACTCTTACTATGGCTACACCTTC; cdr3_aa: CASSDSYYGYTF
j_call: TRBJ2-3; clone_size: .; v_call: TRBV20-1; d_call: .; cdr3_nt: TGCAGTGCTAGCGGGGTTACGCAGTATTTT; cdr3_aa: CSASGVTQYF
j_call: TRBJ1-3; clone_size: .; v_call: TRBV28; d_call: .; cdr3_nt: TGTGCCAGCAGTATGGAACAACCAAGCTCTGGAAACACCATATATTTT; cdr3_aa: CASSMEQPSSGNTIYF
j_call: TRBJ2-7; clone_size: .; v_call: TRBV10-2; d_call: .; cdr3_nt: TGCGCCAGCAGTGCGGGGGAGCAGTACTTC; cdr3_aa: CASSAGEQYF
j_call: TRBJ1-2; clone_size: .; v_call: TRBV28; d_call: TRBD1; cdr3_nt: TGTGCCAGCAGTTTAGAGGGGGCGCTCATTTATGGCTACACCTTC; cdr3_aa: CASSLEGALIYGYTF
j_call: TRBJ2-1; clone_size: .; v_call: TRBV9; d_call: .; cdr3_nt: TGTGCCAGCAGCGCAACCGGGGCTAGCTCCTACAATGAGCAGTTCTTC; cdr3_aa: CASSATGASSYNEQFF